This T cell receptor beta chain emerged from a study of blood T cell repertoires in COVID-19. Source study methods: Cell counts per sample came from amplifying reference gene primers. Sequencing was performed with immunoSEQ multiplex PCR; in TCRdb, only in-frame clones are kept and a portion is missing. V and J calls and clone size are those listed in that table; D and trimming were worked out from the DNA. Among approximately 68,000 clones listed, about 90% were seen once. This CDR3 spans 15 amino acids. V shed 3 bases, J shed 4 bases, and the junction held 6 bases outside the gene matches. The germline CDR1 and CDR2 sequences are SNHLY and FYNNEI.

This chain uses TRBV2 with TRBJ2-1; 7 bases match TRBD1. This clonotype was sampled from a man aged 45-60 years with active COVID-19. Sequences were obtained from peripheral blood. The CDR3 protein is CASSERTGAYNEQFF. The CDR3 nucleotides read TGTGCCAGCAGTGAGAGGACAGGCGCATACAATGAGCAGTTCTTC.